One and the same sample provided the 5 T cell receptor beta chains below, sequenced in a study of shared T cell receptors in the human thymus. The repertoire was sequenced with immunoSEQ multiplex PCR; TCRdb's copy has only in-frame clones and lacks some. The sample yields about 660,000 clones, around 87% seen once. The same sample was also used in a study of human thymus T cells.

Sequencing input: thymocytes. These receptors originate from a boy younger than two with a congenital heart defect.

The CDR3: CASSLSGDRTGELFF. CDR3 nucleotides: TGTGCCAGCAGCCTCTCGGGGGACAGGACCGGGGAGCTGTTTTTT. V is TRBV14 and J is TRBJ2-2; TRBD1 agrees at 8 bases. CDR1 is SGHDN and CDR2 is FVKESK in the germline V gene. The junction had 6 bases not matched to a gene; V was cut back by 4 bases and J by 5 bases. The CDR3 extends over 15 amino acids.

The chain recombines TRBV10-1 with TRBJ2-4; TRBD1 is a possible D gene (6 bases). The CDR3 is 15 residues long. The V end lost 3 bases, the J end lost 2 bases, and 11 bases lay between the germline ends. Germline values: CDR1 WNHNN, CDR2 SYGVQD (reference sequence). CDR3 loop: CASSDEGVPKNIQYF. The CDR3 bases are TGCGCCAGCAGTGATGAGGGGGTCCCCAAAAACATTCAGTACTTC.

This rearrangement joins TRBV30 to TRBJ1-5, with 7 bases lining up with TRBD1. The CDR3 has 16 amino acids. Looked up from germline, CDR1 is GTSNPN and CDR2 is SVGIG (reference sequence). V was pared by 2 bases and J by 10 bases, with 17 bases of the junction left unmatched. The CDR3 nucleotides read TGTGCCTGGAGTCTACAAGCCCGACAGGGTGAGAGACCCCAGCATTTT. It specifies CAWSLQARQGERPQHF. Variable domain in full (rest from reference TRBV30 and TRBJ1-5): SQTIHQWPATLVQPVGSPLSLECTVEGTSNPNLYWYRQAAGRGLQLLFYSVGIGQISSEVPQNLSASRPQDRQFILSSKKLLLSDSGFYLCAWSLQARQGERPQHFGDGTRLSIL.

This clone was recorded only once. The V call is TRBV27, the J call TRBJ2-1; the match to TRBD1 covers 8 bases. Germline V gene sequence: CDR1 MNHEY, CDR2 SMNVEV (reference sequence). Germline trimming cut 9 bases from V and 6 bases from J; bases unmatched to any gene: 4. The CDR3 is 12 residues long. The CDR3 bases are TGTGCCAGTGGCCAGGGGGCCAATGAGCAGTTCTTC. Residues: CASGQGANEQFF.

The chain is built from TRBV7-9 and TRBJ1-3; D is ambiguous. This CDR3 region has 15 residues. CDR1 is SEHNR, CDR2 FQNEAQ, per germline (reference sequence). Trimming took off 2 bases at V and 0 bases at J, with 8 bases between the two ends. Here the CDR3 DNA reads TGTGCCAGCAGCTTAATCGTCCCCTCTGGAAACACCATATATTTT. Residues: CASSLIVPSGNTIYF.